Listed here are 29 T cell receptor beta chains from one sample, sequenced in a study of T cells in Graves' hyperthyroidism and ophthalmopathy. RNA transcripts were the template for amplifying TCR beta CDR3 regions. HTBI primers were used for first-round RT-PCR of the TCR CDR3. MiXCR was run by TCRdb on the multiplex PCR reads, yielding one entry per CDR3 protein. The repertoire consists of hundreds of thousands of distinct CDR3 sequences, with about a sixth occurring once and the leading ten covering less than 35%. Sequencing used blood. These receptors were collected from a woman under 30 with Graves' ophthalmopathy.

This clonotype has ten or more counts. CDR3: CAISEGWDLAYNEQFF. In DNA, the CDR3 is TGTGCCATCAGTGAGGGGTGGGACCTAGCCTACAATGAGCAGTTCTTC. The V gene is TRBV10-3, the J gene TRBJ2-1; either TRBD1 or TRBD2 may fit D (5 bases each). This CDR3 has 16 residues. V lost 2 bases and J 2 bases, leaving 13 bases between the germline ends. Germline CDR1 ENHRY, CDR2 SYGVKD.

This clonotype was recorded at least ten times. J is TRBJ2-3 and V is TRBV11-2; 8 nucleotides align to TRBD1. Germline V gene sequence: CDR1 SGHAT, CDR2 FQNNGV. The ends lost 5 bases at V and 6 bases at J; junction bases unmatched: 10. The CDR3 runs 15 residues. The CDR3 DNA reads TGTGCCAGCAGCGCCGGACAGGGTGAACGGGATACGCAGTATTTT. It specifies CASSAGQGERDTQYF.

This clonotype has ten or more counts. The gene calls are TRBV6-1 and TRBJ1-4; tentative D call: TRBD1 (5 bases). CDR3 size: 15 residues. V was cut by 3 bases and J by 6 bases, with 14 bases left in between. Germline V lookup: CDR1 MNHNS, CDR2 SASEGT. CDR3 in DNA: TGTGCCAGCAGTGAGTCTAAGGGGCCGGATGAAAAACTGTTTTTT. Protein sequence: CASSESKGPDEKLFF.

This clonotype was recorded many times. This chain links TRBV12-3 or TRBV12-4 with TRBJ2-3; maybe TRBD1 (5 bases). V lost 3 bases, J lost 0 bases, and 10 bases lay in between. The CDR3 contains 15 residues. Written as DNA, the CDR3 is TGTGCCAGCAGTTTCTTGGGGCCTAGCACAGATACGCAGTATTTT. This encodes CASSFLGPSTDTQYF.

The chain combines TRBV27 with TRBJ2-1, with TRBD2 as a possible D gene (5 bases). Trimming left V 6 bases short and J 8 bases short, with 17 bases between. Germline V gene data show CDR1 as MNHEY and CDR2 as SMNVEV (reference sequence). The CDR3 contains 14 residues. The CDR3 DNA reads TGTGCCAGCAGCCCAGCGGTTCTGGGCGATGAGCAGTTCTTC. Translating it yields CASSPAVLGDEQFF.

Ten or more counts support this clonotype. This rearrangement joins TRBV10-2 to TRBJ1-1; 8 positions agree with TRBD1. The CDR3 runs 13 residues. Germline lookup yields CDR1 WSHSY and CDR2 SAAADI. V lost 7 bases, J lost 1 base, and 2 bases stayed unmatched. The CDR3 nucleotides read TGCGCCAGCATAGGGACAGGGAACACTGAAGCTTTCTTT. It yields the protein CASIGTGNTEAFF.

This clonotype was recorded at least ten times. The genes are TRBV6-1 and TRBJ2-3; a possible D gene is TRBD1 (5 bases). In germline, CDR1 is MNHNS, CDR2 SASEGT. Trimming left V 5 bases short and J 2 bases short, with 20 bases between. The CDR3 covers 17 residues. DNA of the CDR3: TGTGCCAGCAGTTCTCTGGTAATTACGACAGTCACAGATACGCAGTATTTT. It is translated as CASSSLVITTVTDTQYF.

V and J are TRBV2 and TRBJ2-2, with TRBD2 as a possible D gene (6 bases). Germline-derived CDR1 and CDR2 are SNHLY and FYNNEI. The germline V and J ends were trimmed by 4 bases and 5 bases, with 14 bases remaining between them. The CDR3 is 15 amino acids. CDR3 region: CASSVGLGGTGELFF. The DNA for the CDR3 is TGTGCCAGCAGTGTTGGTTTGGGAGGTACCGGGGAGCTGTTTTTT.

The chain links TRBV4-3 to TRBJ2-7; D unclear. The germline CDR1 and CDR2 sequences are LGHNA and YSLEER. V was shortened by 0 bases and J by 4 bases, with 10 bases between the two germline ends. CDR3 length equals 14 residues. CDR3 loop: CASSQDLGVYEQYF. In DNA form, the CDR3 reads TGCGCCAGCAGCCAAGATTTAGGAGTTTACGAGCAGTACTTC.

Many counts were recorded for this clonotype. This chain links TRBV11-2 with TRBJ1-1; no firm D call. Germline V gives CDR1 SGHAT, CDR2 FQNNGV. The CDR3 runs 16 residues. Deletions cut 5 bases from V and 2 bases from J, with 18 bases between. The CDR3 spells CASSPGDLDTNTEAFF. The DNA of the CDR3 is TGTGCCAGCAGCCCTGGAGACCTAGACACCAACACTGAAGCTTTCTTT. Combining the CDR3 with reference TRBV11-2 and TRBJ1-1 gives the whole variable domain EAGVAQSPRYKIIEKRQSVAFWCNPISGHATLYWYQQILGQGPKLLIQFQNNGVVDDSQLPKDRFSAERLKGVDSTLKIQPAKLEDSAVYLCASSPGDLDTNTEAFFGQGTRLTVV.

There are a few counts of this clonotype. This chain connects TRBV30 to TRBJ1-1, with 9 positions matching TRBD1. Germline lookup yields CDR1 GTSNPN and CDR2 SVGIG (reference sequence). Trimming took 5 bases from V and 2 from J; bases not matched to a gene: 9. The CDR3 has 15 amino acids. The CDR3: CAWARWDRDNTEAFF. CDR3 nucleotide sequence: TGTGCCTGGGCCAGGTGGGACAGGGACAACACTGAAGCTTTCTTT.

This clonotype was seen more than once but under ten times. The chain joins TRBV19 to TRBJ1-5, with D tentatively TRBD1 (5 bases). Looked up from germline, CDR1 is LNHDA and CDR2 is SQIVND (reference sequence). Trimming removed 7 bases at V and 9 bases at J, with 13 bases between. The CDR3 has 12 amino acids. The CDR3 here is CASKGSGVPQHF. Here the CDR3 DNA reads TGTGCCAGTAAGGGGTCGGGCGTGCCCCAGCATTTT.

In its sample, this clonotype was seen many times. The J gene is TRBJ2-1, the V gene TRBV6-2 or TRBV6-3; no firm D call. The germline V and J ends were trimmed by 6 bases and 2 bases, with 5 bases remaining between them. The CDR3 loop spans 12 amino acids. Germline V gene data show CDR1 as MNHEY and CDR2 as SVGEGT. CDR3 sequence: CASRGPYNEQFF. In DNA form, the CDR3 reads TGTGCCAGCAGGGGCCCCTACAATGAGCAGTTCTTC.

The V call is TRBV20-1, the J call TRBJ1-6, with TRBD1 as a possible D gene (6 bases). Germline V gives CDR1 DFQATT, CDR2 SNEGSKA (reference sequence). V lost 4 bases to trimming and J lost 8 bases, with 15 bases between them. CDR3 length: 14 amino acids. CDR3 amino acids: CSAKNLAGDSPLHF. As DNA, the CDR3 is TGCAGTGCTAAGAATTTGGCAGGGGATTCACCCCTCCACTTT.

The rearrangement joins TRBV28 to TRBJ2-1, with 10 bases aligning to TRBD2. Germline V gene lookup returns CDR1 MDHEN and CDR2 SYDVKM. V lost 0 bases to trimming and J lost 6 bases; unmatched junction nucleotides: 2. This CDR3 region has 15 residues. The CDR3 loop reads CASSLWLAGVNEQFF. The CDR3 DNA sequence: TGTGCCAGCAGTTTATGGCTAGCGGGAGTCAATGAGCAGTTCTTC. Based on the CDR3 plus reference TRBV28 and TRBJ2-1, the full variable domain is DVKVTQSSRYLVKRTGEKVFLECVQDMDHENMFWYRQDPGLGLRLIYFSYDVKMKEKGDIPEGYSVSREKKERFSLILESASTNQTSMYLCASSLWLAGVNEQFFGPGTRLTVL.

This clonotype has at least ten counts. CDR3 loop: CSARERGLASTGELFF. The CDR3 DNA is TGCAGTGCTAGAGAGAGGGGACTAGCGAGCACCGGGGAGCTGTTTTTT. The rearrangement uses TRBV20-1 and TRBJ2-2, with TRBD2 matching 10 bases. This CDR3 has 16 residues. The germline CDR1 and CDR2 sequences are DFQATT and SNEGSKA (reference sequence). With 0 bases clipped from V and 4 bases from J, the junction kept 5 bases outside the gene matches.

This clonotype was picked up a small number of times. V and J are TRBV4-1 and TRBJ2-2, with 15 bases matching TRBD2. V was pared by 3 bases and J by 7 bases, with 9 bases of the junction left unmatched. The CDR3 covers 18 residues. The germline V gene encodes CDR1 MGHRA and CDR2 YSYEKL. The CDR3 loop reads CASSQGLAGGGPGGELFF. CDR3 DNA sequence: TGCGCCAGCAGCCAGGGACTAGCGGGGGGTGGACCGGGCGGGGAGCTGTTTTTT.

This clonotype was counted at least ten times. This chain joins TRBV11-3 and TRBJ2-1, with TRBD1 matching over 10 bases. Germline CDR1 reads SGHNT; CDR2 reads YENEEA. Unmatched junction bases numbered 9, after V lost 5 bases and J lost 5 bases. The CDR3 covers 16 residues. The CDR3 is CASSRPGQGLHNEQFF. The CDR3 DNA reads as TGTGCCAGCAGCAGGCCGGGACAGGGGTTGCACAATGAGCAGTTCTTC.

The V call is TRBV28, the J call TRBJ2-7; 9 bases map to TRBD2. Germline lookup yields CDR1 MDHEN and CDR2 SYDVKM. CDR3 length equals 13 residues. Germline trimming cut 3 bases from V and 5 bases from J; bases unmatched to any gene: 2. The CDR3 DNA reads TGTGCCAGCAGTTTGGGCGGGGGGGACGAGCAGTACTTC. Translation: CASSLGGGDEQYF.

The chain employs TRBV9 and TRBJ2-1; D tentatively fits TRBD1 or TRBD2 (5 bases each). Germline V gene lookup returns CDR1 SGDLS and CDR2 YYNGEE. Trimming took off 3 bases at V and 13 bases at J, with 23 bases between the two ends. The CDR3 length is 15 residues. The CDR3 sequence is CASSASGTYTLPQFF. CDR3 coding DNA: TGTGCCAGCAGCGCCTCCGGGACCTATACCCTACCCCAGTTCTTC.

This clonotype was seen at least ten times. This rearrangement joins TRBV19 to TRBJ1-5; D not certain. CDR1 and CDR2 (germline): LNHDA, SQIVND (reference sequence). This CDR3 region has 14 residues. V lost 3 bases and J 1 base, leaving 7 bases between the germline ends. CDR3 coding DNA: TGTGCCAGTAGTATGGGGTTCAGCAATCAGCCCCAGCATTTT. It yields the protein CASSMGFSNQPQHF. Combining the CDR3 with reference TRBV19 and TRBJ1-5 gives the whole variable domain DGGITQSPKYLFRKEGQNVTLSCEQNLNHDAMYWYRQDPGQGLRLIYYSQIVNDFQKGDIAEGYSVSREKKESFPLTVTSAQKNPTAFYLCASSMGFSNQPQHFGDGTRLSIL.

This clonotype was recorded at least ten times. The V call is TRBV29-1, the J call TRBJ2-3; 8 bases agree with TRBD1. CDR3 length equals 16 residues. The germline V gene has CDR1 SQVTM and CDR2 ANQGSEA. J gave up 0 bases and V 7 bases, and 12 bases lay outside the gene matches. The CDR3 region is CSGTGGSSASTDTQYF. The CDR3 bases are TGCAGCGGCACAGGGGGATCTAGCGCTAGCACAGATACGCAGTATTTT.

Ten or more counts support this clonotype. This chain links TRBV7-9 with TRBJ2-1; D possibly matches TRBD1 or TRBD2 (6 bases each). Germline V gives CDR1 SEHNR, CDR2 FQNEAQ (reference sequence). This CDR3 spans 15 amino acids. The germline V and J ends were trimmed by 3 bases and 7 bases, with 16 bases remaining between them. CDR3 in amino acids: CASSLPGADTNEQFF. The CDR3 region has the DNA TGTGCCAGCAGCTTGCCGGGGGCCGATACAAATGAGCAGTTCTTC.

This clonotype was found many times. CDR3 bases: TGTGCCAGCAGCTTCAGGGAATCTACAGATACGCAGTATTTT. Amino acids: CASSFRESTDTQYF. The chain has TRBV7-9 and TRBJ2-3, with a tentative D call TRBD1 (5 bases). Germline loops: CDR1 SEHNR, CDR2 FQNEAQ (reference sequence). V shed 3 bases and J shed 3 bases, with 10 bases lying between them. The CDR3 has 14 residues.

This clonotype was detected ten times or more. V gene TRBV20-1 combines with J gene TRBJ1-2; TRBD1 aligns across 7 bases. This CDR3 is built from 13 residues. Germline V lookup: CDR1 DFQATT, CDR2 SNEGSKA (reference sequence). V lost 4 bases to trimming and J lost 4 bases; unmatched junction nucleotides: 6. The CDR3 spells CSATDRVGYGYTF. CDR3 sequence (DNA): TGCAGTGCTACCGACAGGGTCGGCTATGGCTACACCTTC.

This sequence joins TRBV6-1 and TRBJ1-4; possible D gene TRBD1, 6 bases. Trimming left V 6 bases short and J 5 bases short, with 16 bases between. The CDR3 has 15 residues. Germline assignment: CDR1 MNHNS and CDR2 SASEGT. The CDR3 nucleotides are TGTGCCAGCAGCAGGGGACAATTTTTGAATGAAAAACTGTTTTTT. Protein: CASSRGQFLNEKLFF.

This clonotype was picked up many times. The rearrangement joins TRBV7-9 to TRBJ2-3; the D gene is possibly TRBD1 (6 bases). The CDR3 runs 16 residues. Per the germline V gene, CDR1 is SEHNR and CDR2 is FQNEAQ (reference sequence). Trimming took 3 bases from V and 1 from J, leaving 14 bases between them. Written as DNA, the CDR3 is TGTGCCAGCAGCTTTTTAGACAGGCGTCGCACAGATACGCAGTATTTT. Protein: CASSFLDRRRTDTQYF.

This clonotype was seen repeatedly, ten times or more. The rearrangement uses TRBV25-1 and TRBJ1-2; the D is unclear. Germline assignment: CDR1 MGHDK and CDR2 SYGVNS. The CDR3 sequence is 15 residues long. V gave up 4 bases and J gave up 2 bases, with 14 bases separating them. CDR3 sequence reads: CASSGILTDNYGYTF. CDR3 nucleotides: TGTGCCAGCAGTGGTATTCTGACGGACAACTATGGCTACACCTTC.

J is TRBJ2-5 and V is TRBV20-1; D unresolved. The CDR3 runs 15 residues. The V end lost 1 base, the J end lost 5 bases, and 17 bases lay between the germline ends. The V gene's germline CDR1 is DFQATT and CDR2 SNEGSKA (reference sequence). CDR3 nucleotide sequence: TGCAGTGCTAGAGTAGGTGTGGACCACCGGGAGACCCAGTACTTC. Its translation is CSARVGVDHRETQYF.